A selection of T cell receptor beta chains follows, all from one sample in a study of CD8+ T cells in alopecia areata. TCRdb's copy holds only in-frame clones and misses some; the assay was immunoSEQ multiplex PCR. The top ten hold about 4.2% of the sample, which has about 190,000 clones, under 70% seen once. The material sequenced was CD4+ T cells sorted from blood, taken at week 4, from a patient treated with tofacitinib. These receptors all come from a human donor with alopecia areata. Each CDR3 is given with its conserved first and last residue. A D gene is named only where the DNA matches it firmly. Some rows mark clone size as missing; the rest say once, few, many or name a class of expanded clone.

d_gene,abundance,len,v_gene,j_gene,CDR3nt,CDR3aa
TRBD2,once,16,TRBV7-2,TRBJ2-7,TGTGCCAGCATTCCCCAAGAAAGCGGGGGTTCCTACGAGCAGTACTTC,CASIPQESGGSYEQYF
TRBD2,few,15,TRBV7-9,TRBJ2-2,TGTGCCAGCGGCCTAGCGGCAACGAACACCGGGGAGCTGTTTTTT,CASGLAATNTGELFF
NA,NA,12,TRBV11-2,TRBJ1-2,TGTGCCAGCAGCGATCGGGGCTATGGCTACACCTTC,CASSDRGYGYTF
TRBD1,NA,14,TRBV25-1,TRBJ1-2,TGTGCCAGCAGCCGACAGGGGGTTAGGGATGGCTACACCTTC,CASSRQGVRDGYTF
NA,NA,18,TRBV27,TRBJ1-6,TGTGCCAGCAGTGAAGGGGGAGCGAAGAGCTCCTATAATTCACCCCTCCACTTT,CASSEGGAKSSYNSPLHF
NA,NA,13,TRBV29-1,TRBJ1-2,TGCAGCGTTTCCACCCCAGAGACCTATGGCTACACCTTC,CSVSTPETYGYTF
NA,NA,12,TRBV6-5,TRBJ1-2,TGTGCCAGCAGAGGTTACGGGCATGGCTACACCTTC,CASRGYGHGYTF
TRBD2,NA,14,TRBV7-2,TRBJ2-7,TGTGCCAGCAGCTTGGGACTAGCAATCTCCGAGCAGTACTTC,CASSLGLAISEQYF
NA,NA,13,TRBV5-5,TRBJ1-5,TGTGCCAGCAGCTTGCTTAGCAATCAGCCCCAGCATTTT,CASSLLSNQPQHF
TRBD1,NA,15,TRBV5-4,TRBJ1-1,TGTGCCAGCAGCCGAACACAGGGGGCGAACACTGAAGCTTTCTTT,CASSRTQGANTEAFF
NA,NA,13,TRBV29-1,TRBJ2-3,TGCAGCGTACGGGGGCGGGTGTCGGATACGCAGTATTTT,CSVRGRVSDTQYF
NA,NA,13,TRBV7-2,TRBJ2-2,TGTGCCAGCAGCCTAATGAACACCGGGGAGCTGTTTTTT,CASSLMNTGELFF
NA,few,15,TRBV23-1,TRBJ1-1,TGCGCCAGCAGTCAACCCAGACGGGATTACACTGAAGCTTTCTTT,CASSQPRRDYTEAFF
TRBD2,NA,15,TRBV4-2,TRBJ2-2,TGTGCCAGCAGCCCACGACTAGCGAAAGGCGGGGAGCTGTTTTTT,CASSPRLAKGGELFF
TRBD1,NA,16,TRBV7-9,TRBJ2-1,TGTGCCAGCAGCTTAGGGACAGGGGGCGCAAGAAATGAGCAGTTCTTC,CASSLGTGGARNEQFF
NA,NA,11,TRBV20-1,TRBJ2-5,TGCAGTGCTAGAGCAAGGGAGACCCAGTACTTC,CSARARETQYF
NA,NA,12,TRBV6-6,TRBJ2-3,TGTGCCAGCAATAAGGGGACAGATACGCAGTATTTT,CASNKGTDTQYF
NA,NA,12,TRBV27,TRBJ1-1,TGTGCCAGCAGCGGGCCGAACACTGAAGCTTTCTTT,CASSGPNTEAFF
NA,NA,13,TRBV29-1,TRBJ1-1,TGCAGCGTTGACCGCCAGTTGAACACTGAAGCTTTCTTT,CSVDRQLNTEAFF
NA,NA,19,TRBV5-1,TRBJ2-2,TGCGCCAGCAGCCTCCATATACAAGGGGCCAGGCGACCCACCGGGGAGCTGTTTTTT,CASSLHIQGARRPTGELFF
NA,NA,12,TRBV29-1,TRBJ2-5,TGCAGCGTTTCACTCGAGGTGGAGACCCAGTACTTC,CSVSLEVETQYF
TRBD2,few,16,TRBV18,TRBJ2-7,TGTGCCAGCTCACCACGACTAGCGGGGGGCCCGGGAGAGCAGTACTTC,CASSPRLAGGPGEQYF
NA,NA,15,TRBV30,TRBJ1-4,TGTGCCTGGAGAAAGAGAAGTGCCTCGGGGGAAAAACTGTTTTTT,CAWRKRSASGEKLFF
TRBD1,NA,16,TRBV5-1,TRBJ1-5,TGCGCCAGCAGCCCCCGGGACAGTAAGGCCAATCAGCCCCAGCATTTT,CASSPRDSKANQPQHF
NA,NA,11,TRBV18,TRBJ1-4,TGTGCCAGCTCACCTGGGGGCAAACTGTTTTTT,CASSPGGKLFF
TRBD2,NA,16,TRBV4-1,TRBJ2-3,TGCGCCAGCAGCCAAGAAGCACTAGCGGTATCAGATACGCAGTATTTT,CASSQEALAVSDTQYF
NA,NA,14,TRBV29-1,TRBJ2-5,TGCAGCGTCGATCCGGGACTTGGAAAAGAGACCCAGTACTTC,CSVDPGLGKETQYF
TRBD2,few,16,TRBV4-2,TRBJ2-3,TGTGCCAGCAGCCAAGCCCAGATGGGGGGGGAGGATACGCAGTATTTT,CASSQAQMGGEDTQYF
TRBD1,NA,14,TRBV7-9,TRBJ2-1,TGTGCCACCGGCGGACAGGGAAGCTACAATGAGCAGTTCTTC,CATGGQGSYNEQFF
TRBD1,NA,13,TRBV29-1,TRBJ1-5,TGCAGCGTTGGGACAGGGGATGATCAGCCCCAGCATTTT,CSVGTGDDQPQHF
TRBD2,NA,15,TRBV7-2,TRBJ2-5,TGTGCCAGCAGCCCTAGCGGGGTGGGCGCGGAGACCCAGTACTTC,CASSPSGVGAETQYF
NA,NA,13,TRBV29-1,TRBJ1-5,TGCAGCGTTGCAGGCGACGGCAATCAGCCCCAGCATTTT,CSVAGDGNQPQHF
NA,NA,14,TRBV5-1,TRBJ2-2,TGCGCCAGCAGCCTGTCGCGCGGGACCGGGGAGCTGTTTTTT,CASSLSRGTGELFF
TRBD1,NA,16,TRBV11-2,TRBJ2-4,TGTGCCAGCAGCTCCCGGGACAGACTAGCCAAAAACATTCAGTACTTC,CASSSRDRLAKNIQYF
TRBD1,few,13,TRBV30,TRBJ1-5,TGTGCCTGGGGGACAGGCCGCAATCAGCCCCAGCATTTT,CAWGTGRNQPQHF
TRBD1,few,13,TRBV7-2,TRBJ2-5,TGTGCCAGCAGCCGGGGACAGGAAGAGACCCAGTACTTC,CASSRGQEETQYF
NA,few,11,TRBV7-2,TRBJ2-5,TGTGCCAGCAGCTTCCTCGAGACCCAGTACTTC,CASSFLETQYF
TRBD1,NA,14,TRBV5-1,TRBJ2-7,TGCGCCAGCAGCTTGGGACAGGGTATAAACGAGCAGTACTTC,CASSLGQGINEQYF
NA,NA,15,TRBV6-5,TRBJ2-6,TGTGCCAGCAGTTTGGAAGGGCGAGGGGCCAACGTCCTGACTTTC,CASSLEGRGANVLTF
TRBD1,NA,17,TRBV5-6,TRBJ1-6,TGTGCCAGCAGCCTCAGACAGGGTGGCTCCGATAATTCACCCCTCCACTTT,CASSLRQGGSDNSPLHF
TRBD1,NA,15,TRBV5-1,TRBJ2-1,TGCGCCAGCAGCCAAGGACAGGGGGTATACAATGAGCAGTTCTTC,CASSQGQGVYNEQFF
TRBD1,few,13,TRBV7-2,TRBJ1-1,TGTGCCAGCAGCGTGGACAGGGAGGCTGAAGCTTTCTTT,CASSVDREAEAFF
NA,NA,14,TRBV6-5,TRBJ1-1,TGTGCCAGCAGTTACTCTAAACAGAATGCTGAAGCTTTCTTT,CASSYSKQNAEAFF
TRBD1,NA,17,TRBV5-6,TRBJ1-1,TGTGCCAGCAGCTTGAGCGCGGGACAGATAATGAACACTGAAGCTTTCTTT,CASSLSAGQIMNTEAFF
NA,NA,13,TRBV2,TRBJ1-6,TGTGCCACAAGACAGGAACTTAATTCACCCCTCCACTTT,CATRQELNSPLHF
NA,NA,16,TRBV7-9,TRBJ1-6,TGTGCCAGCAGTCCTGTTAGAGAGAGGGTAGGATCACCCCTCCACTTT,CASSPVRERVGSPLHF
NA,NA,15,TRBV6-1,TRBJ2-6,TGTGCCAGCAGTTTGCGTGGCTCTGGGGCCAACGTCCTGACTTTC,CASSLRGSGANVLTF
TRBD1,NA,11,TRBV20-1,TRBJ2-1,TGCAGTGCCAGACAGGGCAATGAGCAGTTCTTC,CSARQGNEQFF
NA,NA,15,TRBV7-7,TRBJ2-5,TGTGCTAGCAGCTTAGAGGGATTAGGTCGGGAGACCCAGTACTTC,CASSLEGLGRETQYF
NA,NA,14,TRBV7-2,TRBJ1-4,TGTGCCAGCAGCTCGGCGTGGGGGGGTGAAAAACTGTTTTTT,CASSSAWGGEKLFF
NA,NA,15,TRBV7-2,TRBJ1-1,TGTGCCAGCAGCTTAGCGCGGGGGGGTTTAGGTGAAGCTTTCTTT,CASSLARGGLGEAFF